Listed below are T cell receptor beta chains from one sample, sequenced in a study of STAT5B mutations in CD4+ large granular lymphocyte leukemia. The protocol was immunoSEQ multiplex PCR, while the TCRdb copy is restricted to in-frame clones and leaves out a portion. Here the sample spans tens of thousands of clones, 76% being singletons. The sequenced material came from CD4+ T cells from blood buffy coats. These receptors were taken from a human donor in good health. Both conserved end residues are part of each CDR3. A D gene is named only where the DNA matches it firmly. The size entry is marked missing in some rows and otherwise reads once, few, many or a size class.

size	V	J	D	DNA	CDR3
-	TRBV28	TRBJ2-7	TRBD1	TGTGCCAGCAGTCGAGGCGGGACAGGGGGGAACGAGCAGTACTTC	CASSRGGTGGNEQYF
-	TRBV18	TRBJ1-2	-	TGTGCCAGCTCTCACCAGGATGGCTATGGCTACACCTTC	CASSHQDGYGYTF
once	TRBV5-1	TRBJ2-4	-	TGCGCCAGCAGCTGGGACGGCCCCAAAAACATTCAGTACTTC	CASSWDGPKNIQYF
-	TRBV2	TRBJ1-5	TRBD1	TGTGCCAGCACGACAGGGGGCGCGGGACAGCCCCAGCATTTT	CASTTGGAGQPQHF
few	TRBV2	TRBJ2-2	TRBD1	TGTGCCAGCAGGCTTGACAGGGGGCGAAACACCGGGGAGCTGTTTTTT	CASRLDRGRNTGELFF
-	TRBV7-8	TRBJ2-1	-	TGTGCCAGCAGCCCAGGTGCGGGGGCAGGGTACAATGAGCAGTTCTTC	CASSPGAGAGYNEQFF
-	TRBV7-9	TRBJ1-1	-	TGTGCCAGCAGCTTAACCGCAGGAAAGAACACTGAAGCTTTCTTT	CASSLTAGKNTEAFF
-	TRBV14	TRBJ2-1	TRBD2	TGTGCCAGCAGCCGAGCGACTAGCGGGAGCCCCTACAATGAGCAGTTCTTC	CASSRATSGSPYNEQFF
-	TRBV19	TRBJ2-1	-	TGTGCCAGTAGCGGTAGCTCCTACAATGAGCAGTTCTTC	CASSGSSYNEQFF
-	TRBV10-3	TRBJ1-2	-	TGTGCCATCAGTGAAAGAGGGGAGGATGGCTACACCTTC	CAISERGEDGYTF
-	TRBV4-3	TRBJ2-7	-	TGCGCCAGCAGCCGAACCCAGGGAATCTACGAGCAGTACTTC	CASSRTQGIYEQYF
few	TRBV11-2	TRBJ1-5	-	TGTGCCAGCAGCTTAGGCCGGGGGTCTCAGCCCCAGCATTTT	CASSLGRGSQPQHF